What follows are 3 T cell receptor beta chains derived from one specimen sequenced in a study of tumor-infiltrating lymphocytes in primary liver carcinoma. Extraction also yielded germline DNA, while blood RNA was obtained from unsorted whole blood. Starting from 500 ng of total RNA, TCR beta cDNA was produced with a primer in the constant region. ARM-PCR was slightly modified, and three nested multiplex PCR rounds with it gave rise to the TCR beta libraries. Running roughly 10 cycles apiece, the first two PCR rounds relied on TRBV1-TRBV30 forward primers together with a C-beta reverse primer. One entry per CDR3 protein, called by TCRdb with MiXCR from the multiplex PCR reads. The repertoire holds 310,000 or so distinct CDR3 sequences, with nearly 60% as singletons. The source material was peripheral blood. These receptors were taken from a woman in her twenties or thirties with primary liver carcinoma and hepatitis B virus infection.

This clonotype was seen ten or more times. CDR3 in amino acids: CASRAGTGDGNTIYF. In DNA form, the CDR3 reads TGTGCCAGCAGAGCCGGGACAGGGGACGGAAACACCATATATTTT. V gene TRBV6-1 combines with J gene TRBJ1-3, with TRBD1 matching 10 bases. This CDR3 has 15 amino acids. V trimming: 6 bases; J trimming: 4 bases; junction bases outside the gene matches: 6. The germline V gene has CDR1 MNHNS and CDR2 SASEGT.

As to this clonotype: The conserved final phenylalanine or tryptophan is absent from the CDR3, which likely points to a read error. The DNA is omitted, as the CDR3 cannot be located on it reliably, and the CDR3 follows TCRdb's listing. The V and J genes are TRBV6-1 and TRBJ2-7; the DNA was not used to check the table's D call, TRBD1. Germline lookup yields CDR1 MNHNS and CDR2 SASEGT. The CDR3 has 16 amino acids, counting both end residues. This CDR3 reads CASSEGRGTLSYEQYL.

The sample holds a few counts of this clonotype. The chain recombines TRBV7-9 with TRBJ2-1, with TRBD1 identical over 9 bases. Per germline, CDR1 SEHNR and CDR2 FQNEAQ (reference sequence). This CDR3 is 16 amino acids long. The V and J ends lost 2 bases and 7 bases, in that order; junction bases with no gene match: 9. The CDR3 loop is CASSLTRDRVKNEQFF. CDR3 in DNA: TGTGCCAGCAGCTTAACCCGGGACAGGGTAAAGAATGAGCAGTTCTTC.